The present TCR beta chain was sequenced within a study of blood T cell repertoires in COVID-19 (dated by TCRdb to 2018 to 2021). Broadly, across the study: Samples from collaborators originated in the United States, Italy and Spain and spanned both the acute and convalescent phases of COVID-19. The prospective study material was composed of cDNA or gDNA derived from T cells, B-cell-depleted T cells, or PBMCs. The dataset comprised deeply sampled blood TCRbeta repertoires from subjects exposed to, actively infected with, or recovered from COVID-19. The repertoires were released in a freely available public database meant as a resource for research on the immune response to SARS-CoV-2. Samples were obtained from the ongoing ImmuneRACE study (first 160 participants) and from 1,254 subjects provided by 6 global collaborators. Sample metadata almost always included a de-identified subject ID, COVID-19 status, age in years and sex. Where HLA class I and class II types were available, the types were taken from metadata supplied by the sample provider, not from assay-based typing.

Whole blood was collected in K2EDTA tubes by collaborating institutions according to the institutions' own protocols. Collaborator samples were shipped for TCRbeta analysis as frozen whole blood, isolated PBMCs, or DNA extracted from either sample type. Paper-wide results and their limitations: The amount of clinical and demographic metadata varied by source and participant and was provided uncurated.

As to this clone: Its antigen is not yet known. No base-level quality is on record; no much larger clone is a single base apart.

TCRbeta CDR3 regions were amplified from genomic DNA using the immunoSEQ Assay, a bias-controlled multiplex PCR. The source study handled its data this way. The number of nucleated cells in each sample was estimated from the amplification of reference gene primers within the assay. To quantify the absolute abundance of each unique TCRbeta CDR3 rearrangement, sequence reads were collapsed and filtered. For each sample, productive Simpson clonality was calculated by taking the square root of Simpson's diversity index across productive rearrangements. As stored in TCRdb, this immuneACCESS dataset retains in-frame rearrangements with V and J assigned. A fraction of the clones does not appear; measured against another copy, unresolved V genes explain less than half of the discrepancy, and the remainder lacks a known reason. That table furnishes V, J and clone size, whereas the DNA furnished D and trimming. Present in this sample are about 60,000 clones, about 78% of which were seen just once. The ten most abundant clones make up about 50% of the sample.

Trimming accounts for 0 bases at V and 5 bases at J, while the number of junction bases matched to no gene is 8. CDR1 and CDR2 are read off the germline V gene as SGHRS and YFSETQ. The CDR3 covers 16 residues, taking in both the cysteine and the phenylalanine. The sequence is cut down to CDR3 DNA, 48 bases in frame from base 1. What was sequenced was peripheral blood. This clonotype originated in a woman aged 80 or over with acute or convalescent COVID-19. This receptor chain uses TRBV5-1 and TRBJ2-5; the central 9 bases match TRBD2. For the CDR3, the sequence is CASSLALVAGEETQYF. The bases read TGCGCCAGCAGCTTGGCTTTAGTAGCGGGAGAGGAGACCCAGTACTTC.